A single sample is the source of the 17 T cell receptor beta chains below, sequenced in a study of shared clonotypes between healthy human individuals. Libraries were prepared by immunoSEQ multiplex PCR; TCRdb keeps only in-frame clonotypes and omits some of them. The sample contains 2,100,000 or so clones, roughly 95% of which appear only once. The sequencing sample was made of naive CD4+ T cells sorted from blood. The subset denotes: CD45RA+ positively selected. Every receptor here comes from a man between 18 and 29 years old in good health.

This chain connects TRBV7-6 to TRBJ1-6, with 8 nucleotides matching TRBD1. The CDR3 has 15 residues. Germline V lookup: CDR1 SGHVS, CDR2 FNYEAQ. V gave up 0 bases and J gave up 10 bases; unmatched junction bases: 5. The CDR3 sequence is CASSLAGQVESPLHF. The CDR3 DNA sequence: TGTGCCAGCAGCTTAGCGGGACAGGTAGAGTCACCCCTCCACTTT.

The CDR3 here is CASKDSSNQPQHF. In DNA form, the CDR3 reads TGTGCCAGCAAGGACAGTAGCAATCAGCCCCAGCATTTT. The chain is built from TRBV2 and TRBJ1-5; D is possibly TRBD1 (6 bases). Looked up from germline, CDR1 is SNHLY and CDR2 is FYNNEI. The CDR3 length is 13 residues. Between the trimmed V and J ends, which lost 7 bases and 0 bases, there was a span of 7 bases.

In this sample, this clone turned up once. The chain is built from TRBV6-1 and TRBJ2-7; D is possibly TRBD1 or TRBD2 (6 bases each). Trimming left V 6 bases short and J 4 bases short, with 16 bases between. Germline V gene data show CDR1 as MNHNS and CDR2 as SASEGT. This CDR3 contains 14 residues. Written as DNA, the CDR3 is TGTGCCAGCAGAGTTACAGGAGGGGGGTACGAGCAGTACTTC. Amino acid sequence: CASRVTGGGYEQYF.

V gene TRBV7-3 combines with J gene TRBJ2-7; 8 nucleotides align to TRBD2. The V and J ends lost 5 bases and 3 bases, in that order; junction bases with no gene match: 9. The germline CDR1 and CDR2 sequences are SGHTA and FQGTGA. The CDR3 is 15 residues long. The CDR3 loop is CASSPGGGPIYEQYF. The CDR3 DNA reads TGTGCCAGCAGCCCCGGCGGGGGGCCTATCTACGAGCAGTACTTC. Filled out from reference TRBV7-3 and TRBJ2-7, the complete variable domain reads GAGVSQTPSNKVTEKGKYVELRCDPISGHTALYWYRQSLGQGPEFLIYFQGTGAADDSGLPNDRFFAVRPEGSVSTLKIQRTERGDSAVYLCASSPGGGPIYEQYFGPGTRLTVT.

This clone was seen a single time. The chain employs TRBV19 and TRBJ2-1, with 14 bases aligning to TRBD2. The V segment lost 6 bases and the J segment 9 bases; nucleotides outside the gene matches: 7. The CDR3 is 15 amino acids. Per germline, CDR1 LNHDA and CDR2 SQIVND (reference sequence). The CDR3 DNA reads TGTGCCAGTAGCCCGACTAGCGGGGGGGCCAGTGAGCAGTTCTTC. This encodes CASSPTSGGASEQFF.

This chain links TRBV9 with TRBJ1-2, with D uncertain. The germline V gene encodes CDR1 SGDLS and CDR2 YYNGEE. This CDR3 region has 12 residues. Trimming left V 4 bases short and J 8 bases short, with 12 bases between. The CDR3 bases are TGTGCCAGCAGCTCATCGTTTGGGGGCTACACCTTC. This encodes CASSSSFGGYTF.

Comment on this clone: This same CDR3 is encoded by further DNA sequences in the sample. The chain recombines TRBV27 with TRBJ1-2, with D unresolved. The germline gives CDR1 MNHEY, CDR2 SMNVEV (reference sequence). Between the trimmed V and J ends, which lost 4 bases and 4 bases, there was a span of 7 bases. The CDR3 totals 12 residues. CDR3 in amino acids: CASSSRGYGYTF. CDR3 coding DNA: TGTGCCAGCAGTTCACGGGGCTATGGCTACACCTTC.

J is TRBJ1-2 and V is TRBV28, with D possibly TRBD1 on 6 matching bases. Germline assignment: CDR1 MDHEN and CDR2 SYDVKM. The CDR3 is 13 residues long. Trimming shortened V by 5 bases and J by 4 bases, and 11 bases separated the two germline ends. The CDR3: CASSGGLPYGYTF. The DNA of the CDR3 is TGTGCCAGCAGTGGGGGCCTCCCCTATGGCTACACCTTC.

On this clone: The same CDR3 also results from other DNA sequences found in this sample. V gene TRBV6-1 combines with J gene TRBJ1-5; D unresolved. This CDR3 spans 14 amino acids. V lost 2 bases and J lost 2, with 7 bases in between. Per germline, CDR1 MNHNS and CDR2 SASEGT. The CDR3, as DNA: TGTGCCAGCAGTGAACAGGAGGGCAATCAGCCCCAGCATTTT. This codes for CASSEQEGNQPQHF.

The chain has TRBV25-1 and TRBJ2-1, with 15 bases fitting TRBD2. V lost 4 bases to trimming and J lost 2 bases; unmatched junction nucleotides: 6. This CDR3 spans 18 amino acids. Looked up from germline, CDR1 is MGHDK and CDR2 is SYGVNS. The CDR3 is CASSAGLAGGGTYNEQFF. The CDR3 DNA reads as TGTGCCAGCAGTGCAGGACTAGCGGGAGGGGGAACCTACAATGAGCAGTTCTTC.

This rearrangement joins TRBV7-9 to TRBJ2-5; 10 bases map to TRBD2. The CDR3 has 17 residues. Per germline, CDR1 SEHNR and CDR2 FQNEAQ (reference sequence). Trimming took 5 bases from V and 5 from J; bases not matched to a gene: 14. As DNA, the CDR3 is TGTGCCAGCAGCCCCGGGGCTAGCGGGAGCGTTGGTGAGACCCAGTACTTC. Protein: CASSPGASGSVGETQYF. Full variable domain (missing parts from reference TRBV7-9 and TRBJ2-5): DTGVSQNPRHKITKRGQNVTFRCDPISEHNRLYWYRQTLGQGPEFLTYFQNEAQLEKSRLLSDRFSAERPKGSFSTLEIQRTEQGDSAMYLCASSPGASGSVGETQYFGPGTRLLVL.

The sample holds one count of this clone. Sequence at one end of the junction differs from germline and may be a read error. In the same sample, other DNA sequences code for this CDR3. This chain connects TRBV7-2 to TRBJ2-1; TRBD2 matches 11 bases. The germline V gene has CDR1 SGHTA and CDR2 FQGNSA. This CDR3 comprises 15 residues. Here the CDR3 DNA reads TGTGCCAGCAGTTTAGCGGGAGGGGTCTACAATGAGCAGTTCTTC. This codes for CASSLAGGVYNEQFF.

The chain is built from TRBV7-8 and TRBJ2-3, with TRBD2 matching over 8 bases. Germline V CDR1 and CDR2: SGHVS, FQNEAQ. The CDR3 is made up of 17 amino acids. The V segment lost 2 bases and the J segment 0 bases; nucleotides outside the gene matches: 7. The CDR3 DNA follows: TGTGCCAGCAGCTTAATCCCCCGGGGGGGTAGCACAGATACGCAGTATTTT. It specifies CASSLIPRGGSTDTQYF. The whole variable domain, remainder taken from reference TRBV7-8 and TRBJ2-3, is GAGVSQSPRYKVAKRGQDVALRCDPISGHVSLFWYQQALGQGPEFLTYFQNEAQLDKSGLPSDRFFAERPEGSVSTLKIQRTQQEDSAVYLCASSLIPRGGSTDTQYFGPGTRLTVL.

The chain employs TRBV4-2 and TRBJ1-6; perhaps TRBD1 as D (5 bases). The length of the CDR3 is 15 residues. Germline CDR1 and CDR2: LGHNA and YNFKEQ. Trimming shortened V by 0 bases and J by 7 bases, and 10 bases separated the two germline ends. The CDR3 loop reads CASSQEGTGNSPLHF. The CDR3 nucleotides read TGTGCCAGCAGCCAAGAGGGGACGGGGAATTCACCCCTCCACTTT.

The V gene is TRBV27, the J gene TRBJ1-2; the D is unclear. The CDR3 is made up of 13 amino acids. Germline V lookup: CDR1 MNHEY, CDR2 SMNVEV (reference sequence). With 7 bases removed from V and 6 bases from J, the gap between germline ends came to 15 bases. The CDR3 DNA is TGTGCCAGCAAGGGCGAAGGGTACCATGGCTACACCTTC. Residues: CASKGEGYHGYTF.

This sequence joins TRBV6-5 and TRBJ1-1, with 7 bases matching TRBD1. Germline assignment: CDR1 MNHEY and CDR2 SVGAGI. J gave up 1 base and V 8 bases, and 4 bases lay outside the gene matches. The CDR3 runs to 13 residues. CDR3 DNA sequence: TGTGCCAGCTACAGGGGTAAGAACACTGAAGCTTTCTTT. Translated, it gives CASYRGKNTEAFF.

The rearrangement joins TRBV28 to TRBJ2-4, with 7 nucleotides matching TRBD1. The CDR3 consists of 15 residues. The V segment lost 5 bases and the J segment 6 bases; nucleotides outside the gene matches: 10. CDR1 and CDR2 from the germline V gene are MDHEN and SYDVKM. The CDR3 spells CASSAPRGTLNIQYF. CDR3 DNA: TGTGCCAGCAGTGCTCCCAGGGGGACCCTAAACATTCAGTACTTC.